The 27 T cell receptor beta chains presented below share a single source sample, sequenced in a study of T-cell reconstitution after alpha-beta-depleted transplantation in children. Unique molecular identifiers were incorporated during preparation of the TCRbeta library. TCRdb redid the calling of the PCR reads with MiXCR, one entry per CDR3 protein. The table lists about 540,000 distinct CDR3 sequences, 18% of them singletons. This sample comprised PBMCs from the stem cell graft donor, obtained from the stem cell graft. These receptors all stem from a human donor who donated a stem cell graft to a child with acute lymphoblastic leukemia.

In DNA, the CDR3 is TGTGCCAGCTCACCCGAATTAGCCAAAAACATTCAGTACTTC. Its protein product is CASSPELAKNIQYF. This sequence joins TRBV18 and TRBJ2-4; D gene uncertain. Germline V gives CDR1 KGHSH, CDR2 LQKENI. Trimming shortened V by 3 bases and J by 0 bases, and 6 bases separated the two germline ends. The CDR3 spans 14 residues. Full variable domain (outside the CDR3, taken from reference TRBV18 and TRBJ2-4): NAGVMQNPRHLVRRRGQEARLRCSPMKGHSHVYWYRQLPEEGLKFMVYLQKENIIDESGMPKERFSAEFPKEGPSILRIQQVVRGDSAAYFCASSPELAKNIQYFGAGTRLSVL.

This clonotype showed up just a few times. The chain couples TRBV19 to TRBJ2-7; TRBD2 aligns across 7 bases. The V and J ends lost 5 bases and 1 base, in that order; junction bases with no gene match: 8. This CDR3 comprises 15 residues. Germline V CDR1 and CDR2: LNHDA, SQIVND (reference sequence). CDR3 DNA: TGTGCCAGTAGTGGGGGGGGGACCCCGTCCTACGAGCAGTACTTC. Encoded protein: CASSGGGTPSYEQYF. Combining the CDR3 with reference TRBV19 and TRBJ2-7 gives the whole variable domain DGGITQSPKYLFRKEGQNVTLSCEQNLNHDAMYWYRQDPGQGLRLIYYSQIVNDFQKGDIAEGYSVSREKKESFPLTVTSAQKNPTAFYLCASSGGGTPSYEQYFGPGTRLTVT.

There are a few counts of this clonotype. V gene TRBV10-1 combines with J gene TRBJ2-7; 9 bases match TRBD1. Germline CDR1 and CDR2: WNHNN and SYGVQD (reference sequence). CDR3 length: 15 residues. The trim removed 0 bases at V and 1 base at J, leaving 1 base unmatched. CDR3 nucleotides: TGCGCCAGCAGTGAGTCGGGGACAGGGTCCTACGAGCAGTACTTC. Residues: CASSESGTGSYEQYF.

This clonotype was counted only a few times. This chain connects TRBV5-6 to TRBJ2-3; D is uncertain. The CDR3 is 15 amino acids. Looked up from germline, CDR1 is SGHDT and CDR2 is YYEEEE. Trimming removed 4 bases at V and 4 bases at J, with 16 bases between. This chain's CDR3 is CASSPDLPQPDTQYF. CDR3 DNA: TGTGCCAGCAGCCCGGACCTCCCCCAGCCAGATACGCAGTATTTT. Filled out from reference TRBV5-6 and TRBJ2-3, the complete variable domain reads DAGVTQSPTHLIKTRGQQVTLRCSPKSGHDTVSWYQQALGQGPQFIFQYYEEEERQRGNFPDRFSGHQFPNYSSELNVNALLLGDSALYLCASSPDLPQPDTQYFGPGTRLTVL.

This clonotype was recorded at least ten times. The chain is built from TRBV7-3 and TRBJ2-1; 14 bases line up with TRBD2. Germline V gives CDR1 SGHTA, CDR2 FQGTGA. The CDR3 has 19 residues. Trimming cost V 2 bases and J 3 bases; bases outside gene matches: 9. The CDR3 DNA is TGTGCCAGCAGCTTAGAACCGGGACTAGCGGGAGAAGACTACAATGAGCAGTTCTTC. Protein sequence: CASSLEPGLAGEDYNEQFF.

The rearrangement links TRBV20-1 to TRBJ2-2; D call uncertain. Trimming took off 4 bases at V and 2 bases at J, with 8 bases between the two ends. CDR3 length: 13 amino acids. Germline lookup yields CDR1 DFQATT and CDR2 SNEGSKA (reference sequence). CDR3 loop: CSAIAGNTGELFF. CDR3 nucleotide sequence: TGCAGTGCTATTGCAGGAAACACCGGGGAGCTGTTTTTT.

The table lists this clonotype with a few counts. V and J are TRBV6-1 and TRBJ2-5; D not resolved. The CDR3 sequence is 14 residues long. V lost 2 bases, J lost 2 bases, and 9 bases lay in between. Germline CDR1 and CDR2: MNHNS and SASEGT. The CDR3 coding sequence is TGTGCCAGCAGTGAATCATGGGGTCAAGAGACCCAGTACTTC. Translation: CASSESWGQETQYF.

This sequence joins TRBV12-3 or TRBV12-4 and TRBJ1-1; possible D gene TRBD1, 5 bases. The CDR3 is 16 residues long. With 3 bases removed from V and 4 bases from J, the gap between germline ends came to 18 bases. The CDR3 loop is CASSFSQGQGGTEAFF. DNA for the CDR3: TGTGCCAGCAGTTTCAGCCAGGGCCAGGGCGGCACTGAAGCTTTCTTT.

The chain couples TRBV12-3 or TRBV12-4 to TRBJ1-5, with D uncertain. The CDR3 runs to 14 residues. Trimming pared 2 bases from V and 7 bases from J, leaving 12 bases between. In DNA, the CDR3 is TGTGCCAGCAGTTTAATTTTTGGGAGCCAGCCCCAGCATTTT. Protein: CASSLIFGSQPQHF.

The V and J genes are TRBV12-3 or TRBV12-4 and TRBJ1-3; no definite D call. The CDR3 spans 15 residues. V lost 4 bases to trimming and J lost 0 bases, with 10 bases between them. This CDR3 is CASSYREGSGNTIYF. The DNA of the CDR3 is TGTGCCAGCAGTTACCGAGAGGGCTCTGGAAACACCATATATTTT.

The chain is built from TRBV7-3 and TRBJ2-7; D is perhaps TRBD2 (6 bases). The germline V gene has CDR1 SGHTA and CDR2 FQGTGA. The CDR3 extends over 13 amino acids. V gave up 4 bases and J gave up 6 bases, with 13 bases separating them. The CDR3 nucleotides read TGTGCCAGCAGCTCCACGGACTACGGCGAGCAGTACTTC. It yields the protein CASSSTDYGEQYF. Complete variable domain (other parts from reference TRBV7-3 and TRBJ2-7): GAGVSQTPSNKVTEKGKYVELRCDPISGHTALYWYRQSLGQGPEFLIYFQGTGAADDSGLPNDRFFAVRPEGSVSTLKIQRTERGDSAVYLCASSSTDYGEQYFGPGTRLTVT.

This clonotype occurred a few times. The chain is built from TRBV7-8 and TRBJ2-5; 10 bases are shared with TRBD2. The J segment lost 3 bases and the V segment lost 5 bases, leaving 6 bases of the junction unmatched. The CDR3 is 15 amino acids. CDR1 SGHVS and CDR2 FQNEAQ come from the germline V gene. This CDR3 is CASSPLSGRKETQYF. As DNA, the CDR3 is TGTGCCAGCAGCCCCCTTAGCGGGAGGAAAGAGACCCAGTACTTC. The variable domain in full, completed from reference TRBV7-8 and TRBJ2-5, reads GAGVSQSPRYKVAKRGQDVALRCDPISGHVSLFWYQQALGQGPEFLTYFQNEAQLDKSGLPSDRFFAERPEGSVSTLKIQRTQQEDSAVYLCASSPLSGRKETQYFGPGTRLLVL.

There are a few counts of this clonotype. J is TRBJ1-5 and V is TRBV4-1; D is unresolved. Per germline, CDR1 MGHRA and CDR2 YSYEKL. Trimming cost V 1 base and J 4 bases, with 11 bases left between them. This CDR3 region has 15 residues. Here the CDR3 DNA reads TGCGCCAGCAGCCAAGTTCGGGCGGAAAATCAGCCCCAGCATTTT. Translating it yields CASSQVRAENQPQHF.

This clonotype has more than one count but fewer than ten. CDR3 residues: CASSPAWTAEQYF. The CDR3, as DNA: TGTGCCAGCAGTCCTGCCTGGACGGCCGAGCAGTACTTC. The chain carries TRBV12-3 or TRBV12-4 and TRBJ2-7, with D unclear. The CDR3 is 13 amino acids. V was trimmed by 5 bases and J by 6 bases, leaving 14 bases between them.

The chain employs TRBV27 and TRBJ2-1; tentative D call: TRBD2 (7 bases). Deletions cut 2 bases from V and 12 bases from J, with 14 bases between. Per the germline V gene, CDR1 is MNHEY and CDR2 is SMNVEV (reference sequence). The CDR3 sequence is 13 residues long. CDR3 DNA: TGTGCCAGCAGTTTAGGGGGGGCCAGCTGGCAGTTCTTC. Translated: CASSLGGASWQFF.

This clonotype was counted many times. The chain links TRBV5-1 to TRBJ1-1, with TRBD1 matching 7 bases. The length of the CDR3 is 14 residues. Germline trimming cut 0 bases from V and 1 base from J; bases unmatched to any gene: 0. The germline V gene encodes CDR1 SGHRS and CDR2 YFSETQ. As DNA, the CDR3 is TGCGCCAGCAGCTTGGGGGACAGGAACACTGAAGCTTTCTTT. Encoded protein: CASSLGDRNTEAFF.

This clonotype was seen more than once but under ten times. The chain links TRBV12-3 or TRBV12-4 to TRBJ1-4, with a possible D match to TRBD1 (5 bases). There are 15 residues in the CDR3. V was clipped by 8 bases and J by 8 bases, with 21 bases between them. In DNA form, the CDR3 reads TGTGCCAGCTCTTCCAGGACGATAGGGACCGAAAAACTGTTTTTT. This sequence encodes CASSSRTIGTEKLFF.

A few counts support this clonotype. V usage is TRBV5-6 and J usage is TRBJ1-1, with 8 bases identical to TRBD1. The CDR3 is 14 residues long. Germline V gene data show CDR1 as SGHDT and CDR2 as YYEEEE. The V and J ends lost 3 bases and 5 bases, in that order; junction bases with no gene match: 6. The CDR3 region is CASSSPQGATEAFF. The CDR3, as DNA: TGTGCCAGCAGCTCGCCTCAGGGGGCAACTGAAGCTTTCTTT. The whole variable domain, remainder taken from reference TRBV5-6 and TRBJ1-1, is DAGVTQSPTHLIKTRGQQVTLRCSPKSGHDTVSWYQQALGQGPQFIFQYYEEEERQRGNFPDRFSGHQFPNYSSELNVNALLLGDSALYLCASSSPQGATEAFFGQGTRLTVV.

V usage is TRBV5-5 and J usage is TRBJ2-7; D uncertain. The CDR3 sequence is 15 residues long. Germline CDR1 and CDR2: SGHKS and YYEKEE (reference sequence). Trimming took off 1 base at V and 2 bases at J, with 13 bases between the two ends. For the CDR3, the DNA is TGTGCCAGCAGCTTGCCCAAGGCCGGTGCCTACGAGCAGTACTTC. Encoded protein: CASSLPKAGAYEQYF.

The V and J genes are TRBV29-1 and TRBJ2-5, with 8 nucleotides matching TRBD1. CDR3 length: 12 amino acids. Trimming cost V 6 bases and J 4 bases; bases outside gene matches: 4. The germline CDR1 and CDR2 sequences are SQVTM and ANQGSEA. The CDR3: CSVAGGGETQYF. As DNA, the CDR3 is TGCAGCGTAGCAGGGGGCGGAGAGACCCAGTACTTC.

This clonotype appeared a few times. The rearrangement uses TRBV6-4 and TRBJ2-1; 7 bases are a match to TRBD1. CDR3 length equals 15 residues. Germline V gene lookup returns CDR1 MRHNA and CDR2 SNTAGT. V shed 2 bases and J 3 bases; nucleotides not matched to a gene: 4. DNA of the CDR3: TGTGCCAGCAGTGACGGGACAGACTACTACAATGAGCAGTTCTTC. It is translated as CASSDGTDYYNEQFF.

There are a few counts of this clonotype. The rearrangement links TRBV6-5 to TRBJ2-7; a weak D match, TRBD2 (7 bases). The V end lost 0 bases, the J end lost 9 bases, and 24 bases lay between the germline ends. Per germline, CDR1 MNHEY and CDR2 SVGAGI. This CDR3 comprises 17 residues. The CDR3 DNA reads as TGTGCCAGCAGTTACTCGACGAAGGGGAGGGCCGGAGGGGGGCAGTACTTC. This encodes CASSYSTKGRAGGGQYF.

This clonotype has a handful of counts. The DNA of the CDR3 is TGCGCCAGCAGCTTGTATAAGGGGATCCGGGAGACCCAGTACTTC. It is translated as CASSLYKGIRETQYF. The rearrangement uses TRBV5-1 and TRBJ2-5; D is possibly TRBD1 (5 bases). This CDR3 has 15 amino acids. Trimming left V 1 base short and J 5 bases short, with 15 bases between. The germline CDR1 and CDR2 sequences are SGHRS and YFSETQ.

This clonotype was observed at least ten times. The chain has TRBV7-8 and TRBJ2-1, with 8 bases lining up with TRBD2. V trimming: 5 bases; J trimming: 2 bases; junction bases outside the gene matches: 8. The CDR3 covers 16 residues. Per the germline V gene, CDR1 is SGHVS and CDR2 is FQNEAQ. The CDR3 bases are TGTGCCAGCAGCCCCCCGGCGGGGGGCGCCTACAATGAGCAGTTCTTC. Its translation: CASSPPAGGAYNEQFF. The full variable domain, in which reference TRBV7-8 and TRBJ2-1 provide the parts outside the CDR3, is GAGVSQSPRYKVAKRGQDVALRCDPISGHVSLFWYQQALGQGPEFLTYFQNEAQLDKSGLPSDRFFAERPEGSVSTLKIQRTQQEDSAVYLCASSPPAGGAYNEQFFGPGTRLTVL.

The chain recombines TRBV27 with TRBJ2-7; tentative D call: TRBD2 (5 bases). Trimming pared 6 bases from V and 5 bases from J, leaving 14 bases between. Germline assignment: CDR1 MNHEY and CDR2 SMNVEV (reference sequence). CDR3 length: 13 amino acids. CDR3 DNA sequence: TGTGCCAGCAGCGTCGCTGGAGGCAACGAGCAGTACTTC. Protein sequence: CASSVAGGNEQYF.

Many counts were recorded for this clonotype. The V call is TRBV5-1, the J call TRBJ2-1; 8 bases line up with TRBD1. The germline CDR1 and CDR2 sequences are SGHRS and YFSETQ. This CDR3 comprises 15 residues. V trimming: 6 bases; J trimming: 3 bases; junction bases outside the gene matches: 8. CDR3: CASTMTGEDYNEQFF. The CDR3 coding sequence is TGCGCCAGCACCATGACAGGGGAAGACTACAATGAGCAGTTCTTC.

This clonotype was seen more than once but under ten times. This chain connects TRBV20-1 to TRBJ2-5; 7 bases align to TRBD1. Losses at the gene ends were 6 bases for V and 7 bases for J; bases not matched to a gene: 5. From germline, CDR1 is DFQATT and CDR2 SNEGSKA (reference sequence). This CDR3 region has 11 residues. The CDR3 spells CSATGEGTQYF. The CDR3 bases are TGCAGTGCAACAGGGGAAGGGACCCAGTACTTC.